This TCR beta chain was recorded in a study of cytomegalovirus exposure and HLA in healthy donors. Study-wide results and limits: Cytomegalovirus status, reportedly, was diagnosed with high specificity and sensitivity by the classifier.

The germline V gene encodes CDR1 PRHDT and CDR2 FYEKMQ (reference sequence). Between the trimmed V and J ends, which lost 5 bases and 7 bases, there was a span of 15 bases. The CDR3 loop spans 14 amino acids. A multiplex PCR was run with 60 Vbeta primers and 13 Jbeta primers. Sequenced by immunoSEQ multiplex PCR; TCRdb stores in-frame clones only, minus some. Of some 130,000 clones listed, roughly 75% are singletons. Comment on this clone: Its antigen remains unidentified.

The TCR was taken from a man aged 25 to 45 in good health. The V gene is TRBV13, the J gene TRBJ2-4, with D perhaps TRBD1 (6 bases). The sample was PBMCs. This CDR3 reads CASSKQGPANIQYF. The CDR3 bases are TGTGCCAGCAGCAAACAGGGACCGGCGAACATTCAGTACTTC.